These 17 T cell receptor beta chains originate from one sample sequenced in a study of T cells in Graves' hyperthyroidism and ophthalmopathy. Template material for amplifying TCR beta CDR3 regions consisted of RNA transcripts. Using the HTBI primer set, a first-round RT-PCR was run on the TCR CDR3. MiXCR, run by TCRdb on the multiplex PCR reads, gives a single entry per CDR3 protein. The sample lists around 250,000 distinct CDR3 sequences; roughly 14% were seen once. Sequencing input: blood. These receptors all stem from a woman aged 40 to 50 with Graves' hyperthyroidism that later progressed to Graves' ophthalmopathy.

This clonotype has at least ten counts. The V gene is TRBV10-3, the J gene TRBJ2-3; D not certain. V lost 0 bases to trimming and J lost 4 bases, with 5 bases between them. Germline CDR1 and CDR2: ENHRY and SYGVKD. CDR3 length: 13 amino acids. CDR3 in DNA: TGTGCCATCAGTGAGTCGTCCGCAGATACGCAGTATTTT. This gives the protein CAISESSADTQYF.

This clonotype came up a few times. This chain uses TRBV19 with TRBJ2-1; 8 bases are a match to TRBD2. The CDR3 spans 16 residues. CDR1 is LNHDA, CDR2 SQIVND, per germline (reference sequence). The V and J ends lost 1 base and 8 bases, in that order; junction bases with no gene match: 10. This CDR3 is CASSIVAGSGSDEQFF. The CDR3, as DNA: TGTGCCAGTAGTATAGTGGCAGGAAGCGGGAGCGATGAGCAGTTCTTC. The whole variable domain, remainder taken from reference TRBV19 and TRBJ2-1, is DGGITQSPKYLFRKEGQNVTLSCEQNLNHDAMYWYRQDPGQGLRLIYYSQIVNDFQKGDIAEGYSVSREKKESFPLTVTSAQKNPTAFYLCASSIVAGSGSDEQFFGPGTRLTVL.

Concerning this clonotype: One base away lies a much larger clone, so this may be a sequencing read error. This chain joins TRBV20-1 and TRBJ2-5, with TRBD1 as a possible D gene (6 bases). Germline V gene lookup returns CDR1 DFQATT and CDR2 SNEGSKA (reference sequence). V lost 6 bases and J 5 bases, leaving 19 bases between the germline ends. CDR3 size: 14 residues. The CDR3 DNA is TGCAGTGCCCCTAAGACAGGAACCCCGGAGACCCAGTACTTC. Translated: CSAPKTGTPETQYF.

In this sample, this clonotype turned up many times. The chain recombines TRBV28 with TRBJ2-7; 14 bases map to TRBD2. V lost 4 bases and J lost 6; bases outside the gene matches: 23. This CDR3 has 21 residues. Per germline, CDR1 MDHEN and CDR2 SYDVKM. CDR3 sequence reads: CASSSLRSSHIGLAGGLEQYF. The CDR3, as DNA: TGTGCCAGCAGTTCTCTTAGGAGCAGCCACATCGGACTAGCGGGAGGACTCGAGCAGTACTTC.

This clonotype was counted ten times or more. This chain connects TRBV6-5 to TRBJ1-3; no firm D call. The length of the CDR3 is 13 residues. Germline CDR1 reads MNHEY; CDR2 reads SVGAGI. Trimming removed 0 bases from V and 2 bases from J, with 2 bases in between. The CDR3 nucleotides read TGTGCCAGCAGTTACTCACCTGGAAACACCATATATTTT. Protein: CASSYSPGNTIYF.

The V gene is TRBV5-1, the J gene TRBJ1-3, with D tentatively TRBD1 (6 bases). Trimming took 3 bases from V and 1 from J, leaving 20 bases between them. The CDR3 sequence is 18 residues long. Germline-derived CDR1 and CDR2 are SGHRS and YFSETQ. The CDR3, as DNA: TGCGCCAGCAGCTCCCGAACCTCCGGGACATCATCTGGAAACACCATATATTTT. Encoded protein: CASSSRTSGTSSGNTIYF.

The chain joins TRBV6-2 or TRBV6-3 to TRBJ2-7; D is possibly TRBD1 or TRBD2 (6 bases each). The V gene lost 0 bases and the J gene lost 3 bases, with 18 bases spanning the gap. Germline lookup yields CDR1 MNHEY and CDR2 SVGEGT. The CDR3 length is 17 residues. CDR3 sequence (DNA): TGTGCCAGCAGTTACTCGATACTAGGAGGGGGAGGCTACGAGCAGTACTTC. Protein product: CASSYSILGGGGYEQYF.

This clonotype was found many times. This chain connects TRBV11-3 to TRBJ2-3; D unresolved. V gave up 3 bases and J gave up 0 bases, with 10 bases separating them. The CDR3 contains 15 residues. Germline V gene sequence: CDR1 SGHNT, CDR2 YENEEA. The CDR3: CASSFGTTSTDTQYF. The CDR3 coding sequence is TGTGCCAGCAGCTTTGGCACGACTAGCACAGATACGCAGTATTTT.

This clonotype was recorded a few times. The chain has TRBV5-6 and TRBJ2-5; D not certain. The V and J ends lost 5 bases and 5 bases respectively, with 16 bases between them. CDR1 and CDR2 (germline): SGHDT, YYEEEE. The CDR3 totals 14 residues. Here the CDR3 DNA reads TGTGCCAGCAGTTTTATAAGGGATCAGGAGACCCAGTACTTC. It codes for CASSFIRDQETQYF.

There are many counts of this clonotype. The chain combines TRBV7-9 with TRBJ2-1; D unclear. V was trimmed by 5 bases and J by 8 bases, leaving 19 bases between them. CDR3 length equals 15 residues. The germline gives CDR1 SEHNR, CDR2 FQNEAQ (reference sequence). The CDR3, as DNA: TGTGCCAGCAGCGTGGGAATTTCTAGTGGGGATGAGCAGTTCTTC. Its translation: CASSVGISSGDEQFF.

This clonotype has at least ten counts. V usage is TRBV5-1 and J usage is TRBJ1-4, with D unresolved. There are 15 residues in the CDR3. V was trimmed by 1 base and J by 0 bases, leaving 7 bases between them. Germline V CDR1 and CDR2: SGHRS, YFSETQ. CDR3 sequence reads: CASSLKRATNEKLFF. The CDR3 DNA reads as TGCGCCAGCAGCTTGAAACGAGCAACTAATGAAAAACTGTTTTTT.

The sample holds a few counts of this clonotype. V and J are TRBV27 and TRBJ1-4; 9 nucleotides align to TRBD1. The CDR3 spans 14 residues. J lost 5 bases, V lost 6 bases, and 4 bases had no gene match. CDR1 and CDR2 from the germline V gene are MNHEY and SMNVEV (reference sequence). CDR3 sequence (DNA): TGTGCCAGCAGACCGACAGGGGGGAATGAAAAACTGTTTTTT. Its protein product is CASRPTGGNEKLFF.

The chain combines TRBV20-1 with TRBJ2-1; TRBD2 is a possible D gene (5 bases). CDR1 DFQATT and CDR2 SNEGSKA come from the germline V gene (reference sequence). The CDR3 contains 13 residues. V lost 7 bases to trimming and J lost 1 base, with 11 bases between them. DNA of the CDR3: TGCAGTGGGCCGGGAAAGTCCTACAATGAGCAGTTCTTC. Its protein is CSGPGKSYNEQFF.

This clonotype was observed many times. The chain employs TRBV28 and TRBJ2-7, with D possibly TRBD2 on 5 matching bases. Germline CDR1 reads MDHEN; CDR2 reads SYDVKM. V dropped 7 bases and J dropped 2 bases, with 9 bases sitting between them. The CDR3 spans 12 residues. CDR3 residues: CASTPGTYEQYF. As DNA, the CDR3 is TGTGCCAGCACTCCGGGGACCTACGAGCAGTACTTC.

This clonotype was counted ten times or more. The chain joins TRBV9 to TRBJ1-4; 9 bases align to TRBD1. The CDR3 is 17 residues long. V dropped 3 bases and J dropped 2; count of bases not matched to a gene: 8. Germline loops: CDR1 SGDLS, CDR2 YYNGEE. The CDR3 nucleotides read TGTGCCAGCAGCGCCGGGACAGGGTTGGTGACTAATGAAAAACTGTTTTTT. Translated, it gives CASSAGTGLVTNEKLFF. Together with reference TRBV9 and TRBJ1-4, the CDR3 gives the full variable domain: DSGVTQTPKHLITATGQRVTLRCSPRSGDLSVYWYQQSLDQGLQFLIQYYNGEERAKGNILERFSAQQFPDLHSELNLSSLELGDSALYFCASSAGTGLVTNEKLFFGSGTQLSVL.

This clonotype was counted ten times or more. V is TRBV7-6 and J is TRBJ1-1; TRBD1 is a possible D gene (6 bases). With 3 bases removed from V and 4 bases from J, the gap between germline ends came to 21 bases. The germline gives CDR1 SGHVS, CDR2 FNYEAQ. The CDR3 is 17 amino acids. The CDR3 reads CASSFYPPGDQGTEAFF. The CDR3 nucleotides read TGTGCCAGCAGCTTTTATCCGCCAGGGGATCAAGGCACTGAAGCTTTCTTT.

This clonotype showed up many times. The gene calls are TRBV19 and TRBJ2-4; TRBD2 is a possible D gene (6 bases). The V end was cut by 5 bases, the J end by 7 bases, with 12 bases between. The CDR3 contains 13 residues. Germline V gene lookup returns CDR1 LNHDA and CDR2 SQIVND (reference sequence). CDR3 in DNA: TGTGCCAGTAGTGGGACCCGGGGGAACATTCAGTACTTC. It specifies CASSGTRGNIQYF.